This TCR beta chain derives from a study of T cell responses to AZD1222 COVID-19 vaccine. Overall study results and limits: Seropositive at baseline were only 5 or 6 AZD1222 recipients. Spike-wide vaccine-associated CD4 TCRs dominated at 160-218 and 743-854.

Details on this clone: What it recognizes is unknown.

Using immunoSEQ multiplex PCR, the repertoire was profiled, and TCRdb retains in-frame clones only, with some absent. The sample yields about 92,000 clones, approximately 91% seen once. V dropped 1 base and J dropped 0; count of bases not matched to a gene: 5. The CDR3 loop spans 16 amino acids. The sequence came from an adult in good health. This material consisted of peripheral blood, taken on day 0 of AZD1222 vaccination. The V and J genes are TRBV23-1 and TRBJ2-7; 8 bases are shared with TRBD1. TRBV23-1 is an ORF, with its function uncertain. Here the CDR3 reads CASSQLDRADSYEQYF. Written as DNA, the CDR3 is TGCGCCAGCAGTCAATTGGACAGGGCGGACTCCTACGAGCAGTACTTC.